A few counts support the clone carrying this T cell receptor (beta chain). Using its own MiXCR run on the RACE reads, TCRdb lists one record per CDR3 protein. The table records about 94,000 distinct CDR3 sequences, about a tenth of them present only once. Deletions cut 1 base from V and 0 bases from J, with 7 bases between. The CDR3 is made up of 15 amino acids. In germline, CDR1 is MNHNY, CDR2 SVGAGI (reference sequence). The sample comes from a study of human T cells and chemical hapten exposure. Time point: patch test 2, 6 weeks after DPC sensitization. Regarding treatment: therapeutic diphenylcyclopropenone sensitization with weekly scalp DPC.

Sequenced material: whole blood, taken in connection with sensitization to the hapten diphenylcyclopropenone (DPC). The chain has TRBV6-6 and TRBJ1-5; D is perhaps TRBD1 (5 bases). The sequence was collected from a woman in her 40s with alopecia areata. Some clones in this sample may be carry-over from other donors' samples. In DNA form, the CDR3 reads TGTGCCAGCAGTTACTACAGGAATAGCAATCAGCCCCAGCATTTT. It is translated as CASSYYRNSNQPQHF.